Below, one TCR beta chain is given with its context. This clonotype appeared once. What this receptor recognizes is not known. One junction end disagrees with the germline gene, perhaps due to a read error. The sample originates from a study of T cells in Graves' hyperthyroidism and ophthalmopathy (dated by TCRdb to between 2019 and 2020). Background for the entire study: Peripheral blood samples were taken at initial diagnosis, before any treatment was given. A discovery cohort of about a hundred patients, about 44 with Graves' ophthalmopathy and fewer than 65 with stable Graves' hyperthyroidism, was used to find distinguishing TCR V-J signatures. In over five Graves' hyperthyroidism patients, the study also compared T-cell repertoires from thyroid tissue with T-cell repertoires from blood. TCR Vbeta CDR3 sequencing of 120 to 150 peripheral blood samples (roughly 43 ophthalmopathy, about 80 hyperthyroidism and about 17 progressor patients) is reported in the paper. Once sampling was done, hyperthyroidism patients were given methimazole at a starting dose of 30 mg daily, whereas ophthalmopathy patients were given high-dose intravenous methylprednisolone. Whether ophthalmopathy could be predicted prospectively was tested in an independent validation cohort made up of 18 hyperthyroidism patients plus 17 patients who later progressed to ophthalmopathy. The 75 to 100 discovery patients were divided at random into training and test sets in a 7:3 ratio.

Ophthalmopathy patients had moderately to severely active disease, with a Clinical Activity Score of 3 or more, a NOSPECS grade of 4 or more, and a disease duration of less than 3 months. The study excluded patients with uncontrolled infections, other autoimmune diseases, pregnancy or lactation. Diagnoses were based on clinical symptoms, serum thyroxine and TRAb, thyroid ultrasound and orbital computed tomography. PBMCs were separated from roughly 9.6 ml of fresh peripheral blood using Ficoll-Paque density gradient centrifugation. Total RNA was extracted using Trizol reagent, and RNA quality was assessed on an Agilent 2100 Bioanalyzer. What the research found in general, with its limitations: A 13 V-J signature model separated ophthalmopathy from stable hyperthyroidism, with roughly 88% sensitivity and roughly 84% specificity in cross-validation and 80%/75% in testing. In validation, the model predicted progression to ophthalmopathy with roughly 66% sensitivity and 72% to 85% specificity, a median of about six months before onset. No statistical method was used to fix the sample size in advance, and group allocation was not hidden from the investigators. Blood samples also contained most of the expanded thyroid clonotypes (frequency above 0.001), which suggests that blood repertoires may reflect thyroid immune responses.

The TCR beta CDR3 regions were amplified from the RNA transcripts. For the first round of RT-PCR on the TCR CDR3, the HTBI primer set was used together with the Qiagen OneStep RT-PCR kit. Libraries were constructed in a second round of multiplex PCR, after which size selection and purification were carried out. Libraries were sequenced paired-end with 100 bp reads on an Illumina HiSeq2000. Regarding the original processing steps: Raw data were processed with SOAPnuke, discarding reads with adapters, uncalled bases, mean Phred below 15, or no exact constant-primer or identifier match. High-quality paired reads were merged with COPE v1.2.5, and unique nucleotide sequences were defined as clonotypes. Clonotypes were aligned to IMGT TRBV, TRBD and TRBJ reference segments using MiTCR v1.1. Analysis was restricted to V-J combinations with a frequency above 0.0001, which covered about 99% of repertoires. The TCS score was defined as F50 (clonal expansion) divided by E x V (chaos), with BLOSUM62-based TCRdist calculated between CDR3 peptides within each V-J. Welch's t-statistics and random forest reduced 500 to 650 V-J features to roughly 13, which were used in a naive Bayes classifier (R e1071). The public sequencing data were trimmed at Q25 with fastp and processed into clonotypes with MiXCR by TCRdb, which kept only in-frame beta chains. Identical CDR3 protein sequences are pooled into one entry, listed with their most common genes and DNA. Clone size and V and J calls follow TCRdb, not the original study. For this sample the table gives about 600,000 distinct CDR3 sequences, of which about a sixth were detected only once. 2.5% to 4% of the sample is in the top ten clones.

According to the germline V gene, CDR1 reads MRHNA and CDR2 reads SNTAGT. Measured from the cysteine to the phenylalanine, the CDR3 is 16 residues long. Only CDR3 DNA is held: 48 bases, read in frame from base 1. The specimen sequenced was blood. This clonotype was obtained from a woman in her thirties or forties with Graves' ophthalmopathy. In this chain, TRBV6-4 is recombined with TRBJ1-5; 5 matching bases give a weak D call of TRBD1. The DNA is TGTGCCGGCAGTTATGACCCCAGGGACCGCAATCAGCCCCAGCATTTT. This sequence encodes CAGSYDPRDRNQPQHF.